This T cell receptor beta chain was observed in a study of T cell responses to AZD1222 COVID-19 vaccine. Study-wide results and caveats: There were repertoire samples only from the period after the peak T cell response. Spike-wide vaccine-associated CD4 TCRs dominated at 160-218 and 743-854.

The length of the CDR3 is 13 residues. V lost 5 bases, J lost 6 bases, and 3 bases stayed unmatched. A remark on this clone: The antigen is undetermined.

Sequencing used immunoSEQ multiplex PCR; TCRdb keeps in-frame clones, though not all of them. This sample yields 100,000 to 150,000 clones, of which about 88% are seen a single time; about 27% belongs to the top ten. The receptor was isolated from an adult in good health. V and J are TRBV12-3 or TRBV12-4 and TRBJ2-1; 8 bases are shared with TRBD1. This sample comprised peripheral blood, obtained on day 0 of AZD1222 vaccination. The CDR3 DNA sequence: TGTGCCAGCAGTCACGGACAGGGCAATGAGCAGTTCTTC. It translates to CASSHGQGNEQFF.